The entry below describes one T cell receptor (beta chain). Its antigen is not identified. TCRdb keeps only in-frame clones here, not all; method: immunoSEQ multiplex PCR. The table lists about 77,000 clones, nearly 90% of them singletons. Trimming removed 0 bases from V and 0 bases from J, with 1 base in between. The CDR3 loop spans 14 amino acids. The V gene's germline CDR1 is SGHRS and CDR2 YFSETQ. The data derive from a study of OX40 agonist ivuxolimab in advanced cancers. Overall study: Among those enrolled, mean age was about 58 years (range about 23 to 90) and about 79% were male. People who had prior anti-PD-1, anti-PD-L1 or anti-CTLA-4 therapy could take part, and roughly 40% had some. Study-level points and caveats: Clonal expansion in partial responders at 0.1-3.0 mg/kg ranked among the lowest. The authors did not determine the antigen specificity of the expanded peripheral T cells.

This specimen consisted of CD4+ or CD8+ T cells sorted from blood, obtained in a trial of the OX40 agonist ivuxolimab. V gene TRBV5-1 combines with J gene TRBJ2-6; D unclear. This receptor was taken from an adult with an advanced solid tumor such as melanoma, head and neck, liver or kidney cancer. CDR3 in DNA: TGCGCCAGCAGCTTGGACTCTGGGGCCAACGTCCTGACTTTC. Its translation is CASSLDSGANVLTF. The full variable domain, its missing parts supplied by reference TRBV5-1 and TRBJ2-6, is KAGVTQTPRYLIKTRGQQVTLSCSPISGHRSVSWYQQTPGQGLQFLFEYFSETQRNKGNFPGRFSGRQFSNSRSEMNVSTLELGDSALYLCASSLDSGANVLTFGAGSRLTVL.